This T cell receptor (beta chain) was captured by sequencing in a study of CD8+ T cells in alopecia areata. RNA extraction was followed by reverse transcription into cDNA, which acted as the sequencing template. Generated by immunoSEQ multiplex PCR, the TCRdb table keeps only in-frame clones and is missing some. Of approximately 280,000 clones in the sample, roughly 64% were seen once. Study results and limitations: Throughout tofacitinib, many expanded lesional clones continued to persist in scalp and blood. Scalp clonality, along with expanded CD8+ clones among the top 100, was significantly decreased by tofacitinib. In lesional scalp, particularly from alopecia totalis/universalis, clonality was higher than in normal scalp. Sequenced scalp T cells also include alphabeta T cells resident in normal skin.

Treatment: oral pan-JAK inhibitor, 5-10 mg twice daily. Germline values: CDR1 SNHLY, CDR2 FYNNEI. V shed 0 bases, J shed 6 bases, and the junction held 9 bases outside the gene matches. The CDR3 is 17 residues long. As concerns this clone: The antigen remains undetermined.

The chain joins TRBV2 to TRBJ2-3, with TRBD2 matching 10 bases. The sequence derives from a human donor with alopecia areata. The material was CD4+ T cells sorted from blood, obtained at week 24, from a patient treated with tofacitinib. The DNA for the CDR3 is TGTGCCAGCAGTGAAGCGCTTCCTAGCGGGGGTTTGGATACGCAGTATTTT. Protein: CASSEALPSGGLDTQYF.